Following are 3 T cell receptor beta chains from one sample sequenced in a study of blood T cell repertoires in COVID-19. Clones were read by immunoSEQ multiplex PCR, and TCRdb kept only the in-frame ones, dropping some. The table lists approximately 100,000 clones, more than 75% of them singletons, with 2.1% in the top ten. Specimen: peripheral blood. These receptors came from a human donor in a cohort sampled during active COVID-19.

The chain is built from TRBV30 and TRBJ1-3; D gene unclear. Deletions cut 2 bases from V and 4 bases from J, with 12 bases between. This CDR3 has 14 amino acids. Germline CDR1 is GTSNPN and CDR2 is SVGIG (reference sequence). The CDR3 reads CAWSQIGEGNTIYF. As DNA, the CDR3 is TGTGCCTGGAGTCAAATCGGGGAGGGAAACACCATATATTTT.

This chain uses TRBV4-2 with TRBJ1-5; D is ambiguous. Germline CDR1 is LGHNA and CDR2 is YNFKEQ. This CDR3 spans 14 amino acids. Trimming shortened V by 2 bases and J by 0 bases, and 5 bases separated the two germline ends. In DNA form, the CDR3 reads TGTGCCAGCAGCCAACGGGTTAGCAATCAGCCCCAGCATTTT. Its protein is CASSQRVSNQPQHF.

The chain has TRBV9 and TRBJ1-1, with D hard to call. The CDR3 has 12 amino acids. Trimming pared 7 bases from V and 5 bases from J, leaving 12 bases between. From germline, CDR1 is SGDLS and CDR2 YYNGEE. CDR3 protein: CASSRGGTEAFF. The DNA for the CDR3 is TGTGCCAGCTCCCGGGGAGGGACTGAAGCTTTCTTT. The full variable domain, its missing parts supplied by reference TRBV9 and TRBJ1-1, is DSGVTQTPKHLITATGQRVTLRCSPRSGDLSVYWYQQSLDQGLQFLIQYYNGEERAKGNILERFSAQQFPDLHSELNLSSLELGDSALYFCASSRGGTEAFFGQGTRLTVV.